This T cell receptor beta chain was sequenced for a study of T cell clonality in common variable immunodeficiency. Study-wide findings and caveats: CVID subjects had higher TCRbeta clonality than healthy controls, most marked in about a third. CVID patient heterogeneity limited repertoire-clinical complication correlations. Fewer TCRbeta clones were shared among CVID subjects than controls.

This clone was found many times. Antigen specificity is unknown. The read gets to within 3 residues of the CDR3 end, and the germline J gene fills in the rest. Data came from immunoSEQ multiplex PCR; TCRdb stores just in-frame clones and leaves some out. This repertoire holds tens of thousands of clones, and none appear only once. The CDR3 is 17 amino acids. Germline CDR1 and CDR2: DFQATT and SNEGSKA (reference sequence). The rearrangement links TRBV20-1 to TRBJ2-3; 8 bases match TRBD2. The sequenced sample was peripheral blood mononuclear cells. This receptor was obtained from a person aged 18 to 75 in good health. The CDR3 protein is CSARGYGGELGLETQYF. The part of the CDR3 DNA that was read is TGCAGTGCTAGGGGTTACGGGGGGGAACTAGGCTTGGAGACG.